This T cell receptor (beta chain) was sequenced during a study of blood T cell repertoires in COVID-19. The data were produced by immunoSEQ multiplex PCR, yet TCRdb's version contains in-frame clones alone and is incomplete. The sample contains about 240,000 clones, approximately 85% of which appear only once. Germline CDR1 and CDR2: SQVTM and ANQGSEA. V lost 3 bases and J lost 0; bases outside the gene matches: 5. CDR3 size: 15 residues. This receptor was taken from a man older than 75 with acute or convalescent COVID-19. The specimen sequenced was peripheral blood. The V call is TRBV29-1, the J call TRBJ1-1; TRBD1 matches 9 bases. CDR3 protein: CSVDSRTGVNTEAFF. CDR3 DNA: TGCAGCGTTGACTCCCGGACAGGGGTGAACACTGAAGCTTTCTTT.